This TCR beta chain was profiled in a study of T cells in tuberculosis. Whole-study context: A South African cohort included IGRA-negative adolescents, latently infected IGRA-positive adolescents and adults with active tuberculosis. General study results and limits: Selection depended on which cryopreserved specimens were available. Smaller alpha distances in active tuberculosis partly reflected shorter CDR3-alpha lengths.

Profiling relied on immunoSEQ multiplex PCR, and the TCRdb table lists in-frame clones only, not all of them. The top ten hold under 2% of the sample, which has around 45,000 clones, approximately 94% seen once. Germline V gene lookup returns CDR1 MDHEN and CDR2 SYDVKM. This CDR3 contains 14 residues. J was trimmed by 5 bases and V by 8 bases; bases with no gene match: 11. In the case of this clone: Its antigen remains unknown.

Sequencing input: PBMCs. The chain has TRBV28 and TRBJ2-5; 7 positions match TRBD1. The TCR originated in a donor under 30 with latent tuberculosis or without tuberculosis infection. Some clones in this sample may be carry-over from other donors' samples. The DNA of the CDR3 is TGTGCCAGCGGGACGCGACAGGGCAAGGAGACCCAGTACTTC. It is translated as CASGTRQGKETQYF.